The following is a TCR beta chain sequence with its context. The target antigen is unknown. The V end lost 4 bases, the J end lost 1 base, and 10 bases lay between the germline ends. Germline loops: CDR1 SQVTM, CDR2 ANQGSEA. CDR3 length: 14 residues. With a J-beta primer mix and a sample-barcoded 5' primer, a second PCR ran about 6 to 11 cycles. All cDNA molecules were each tagged by a template-switch adaptor with 12 random nucleotides. In TCRdb, the 5' RACE reads were re-called with MiXCR into one record per CDR3 protein. The table records more than 650,000 distinct CDR3 sequences, about 20% of them present only once. The data are from a study of blood T cells in healthy people across ages. Findings and limits, study-wide: Older age went with lower TCR beta diversity per million T cells, in a roughly linear way. Diversity was higher, and naive CD4+ cells more numerous, in long-lived donors than in aged donors.

This TCR came from a man between 65 and 85 years old in good health. Input material: blood. This rearrangement joins TRBV29-1 to TRBJ2-2; tentatively, D is TRBD1 (6 bases). CDR3 amino acids: CSVGTGMNTGELFF. The CDR3 DNA reads as TGCAGCGTTGGTACAGGGATGAACACCGGGGAGCTGTTTTTT.